Below are 31 T cell receptor beta chains sequenced from a single sample in a study of human T cells and chemical hapten exposure. Specified time point: patch test 1, 2 weeks after DPC sensitization. Treatment here: therapeutic diphenylcyclopropenone sensitization with weekly scalp DPC. MiXCR, applied by TCRdb to the RACE reads, yields one record per CDR3 protein. This table has fewer than 400,000 distinct CDR3 sequences, around 7% appearing once. The sample was whole blood, taken in connection with sensitization to the hapten diphenylcyclopropenone (DPC). Source of these receptors: a young woman with alopecia areata. Some clones in this sample may be carry-over from other donors' samples.

The sample holds many counts of this clonotype. CDR3 DNA: TGTGCCAGCAGCCAACTTACTAGCCTAAGCCGGACAGATACGCAGTATTTT. Its protein product is CASSQLTSLSRTDTQYF. This chain uses TRBV6-2 or TRBV6-3 with TRBJ2-3, with D possibly being TRBD2 (6 bases). Germline loops: CDR1 MNHEY, CDR2 SVGEGT. CDR3 length: 17 residues. V lost 6 bases, J lost 3 bases, and 22 bases lay in between.

The chain carries TRBV3-1 and TRBJ1-2; no reliable D call. This CDR3 comprises 15 residues. Germline V CDR1 and CDR2: LGHDT, YNNKEL (reference sequence). V lost 1 base and J lost 1, with 10 bases in between. CDR3 bases: TGTGCCAGCAGCCAAGGACGGCACTTTAACTATGGCTACACCTTC. It codes for CASSQGRHFNYGYTF. The full variable domain, with the rest looked up from reference TRBV3-1 and TRBJ1-2, is DTAVSQTPKYLVTQMGNDKSIKCEQNLGHDTMYWYKQDSKKFLKIMFSYNNKELIINETVPNRFSPKSPDKAHLNLHINSLELGDSAVYFCASSQGRHFNYGYTFGSGTRLTVV.

This clonotype has just a few counts. V usage is TRBV6-6 and J usage is TRBJ1-1, with D possibly TRBD1 on 5 matching bases. This CDR3 region has 13 residues. The V gene lost 8 bases and the J gene lost 7 bases, with 17 bases spanning the gap. CDR1 and CDR2 (germline): MNHNY, SVGAGI (reference sequence). CDR3 nucleotides: TGTGCCAGCTGCGAACTGGGGGGGTTTGAAGCTTTCTTT. It is translated as CASCELGGFEAFF.

This clonotype was recorded many times. The J gene is TRBJ1-1, the V gene TRBV27, with D unresolved. This CDR3 spans 14 amino acids. CDR1 and CDR2 (germline): MNHEY, SMNVEV (reference sequence). The V gene lost 5 bases and the J gene lost 2 bases, with 12 bases spanning the gap. The CDR3 protein is CASSLGNTNTEAFF. CDR3 nucleotide sequence: TGTGCCAGCAGTCTGGGAAATACAAACACTGAAGCTTTCTTT.

Many counts were recorded for this clonotype. Its ends do not fully match the called genes, so a read error is possible. The chain is built from TRBV5-1 and TRBJ2-5; D is uncertain. Germline CDR1 and CDR2: SGHRS and YFSETQ. This CDR3 region has 13 residues. The CDR3 spells CASSLNRQETQYF. CDR3 nucleotide sequence: TGTGCCAGCAGCTTAAACCGCCAAGAGACCCAGTACTTC.

This chain links TRBV2 with TRBJ1-1; D possibly corresponds to TRBD1 (6 bases). CDR1 SNHLY and CDR2 FYNNEI come from the germline V gene. V gave up 7 bases and J gave up 1 base, with 10 bases separating them. The CDR3 consists of 13 residues. CDR3 nucleotide sequence: TGTGCCAGCATAAAACAGGGGAACACTGAAGCTTTCTTT. Its protein product is CASIKQGNTEAFF.

The chain is built from TRBV12-3 or TRBV12-4 and TRBJ1-6; no definite D call. The CDR3 is 14 residues long. Trimming stripped 1 base from V and 7 bases from J, with 8 bases between. CDR3 DNA: TGTGCCAGCAGTTTAGTGGCGGGAAATTCACCCCTCCACTTT. It encodes CASSLVAGNSPLHF.

The table lists this clonotype with a few counts. The chain combines TRBV6-1 with TRBJ2-3; 7 nucleotides line up with TRBD2. In germline, CDR1 is MNHNS, CDR2 SASEGT. With V trimmed by 6 bases and J by 5 bases, 2 bases remained unmatched. The CDR3 sequence is 12 residues long. The CDR3: CASRSGGDTQYF. The CDR3 coding sequence is TGTGCCAGCAGGTCGGGGGGAGATACGCAGTATTTT.

This chain uses TRBV13 with TRBJ2-7; D perhaps matches TRBD2 (6 bases). The CDR3 is 15 residues long. The V gene lost 0 bases and the J gene lost 2 bases, with 11 bases spanning the gap. Germline-derived CDR1 and CDR2 are PRHDT and FYEKMQ (reference sequence). The CDR3 loop is CASSLGGGGPYEQYF. The CDR3 nucleotides are TGTGCCAGCAGCTTAGGCGGGGGAGGTCCCTACGAGCAGTACTTC.

This clonotype was seen ten or more times. The rearrangement uses TRBV29-1 and TRBJ2-7; D perhaps matches TRBD2 (6 bases). The V end lost 3 bases, the J end lost 3 bases, and 12 bases lay between the germline ends. This CDR3 is 13 amino acids long. Germline V gives CDR1 SQVTM, CDR2 ANQGSEA. CDR3 amino acids: CSVEPGDSYEQYF. CDR3 DNA sequence: TGCAGCGTTGAGCCGGGGGATAGCTACGAGCAGTACTTC.

This clonotype has a count of ten or more. The chain has TRBV29-1 and TRBJ1-2; D remains unclear. CDR1 is SQVTM and CDR2 is ANQGSEA in the germline V gene. The CDR3 contains 15 residues. Trimming pared 4 bases from V and 4 bases from J, leaving 19 bases between. CDR3 bases: TGCAGCGTTGTGGAAAACGGGAAGATGGCCTATGGCTACACCTTC. This sequence encodes CSVVENGKMAYGYTF. Full variable domain (outside the CDR3, taken from reference TRBV29-1 and TRBJ1-2): SAVISQKPSRDICQRGTSLTIQCQVDSQVTMMFWYRQQPGQSLTLIATANQGSEATYESGFVIDKFPISRPNLTFSTLTVSNMSPEDSSIYLCSVVENGKMAYGYTFGSGTRLTVV.

This clonotype has a handful of counts. The V gene is TRBV7-2, the J gene TRBJ1-5; D possibly corresponds to TRBD1 (6 bases). CDR3 length: 15 residues. Germline V gene data show CDR1 as SGHTA and CDR2 as FQGNSA. V was shortened by 1 base and J by 5 bases, with 12 bases between the two germline ends. The CDR3 loop is CASSLGTAGDQPQHF. CDR3 bases: TGTGCCAGCAGCTTAGGGACGGCAGGGGATCAGCCCCAGCATTTT.

The J gene is TRBJ2-3, the V gene TRBV5-1; D possibly corresponds to TRBD2 (6 bases). V lost 4 bases to trimming and J lost 0 bases, with 9 bases between them. CDR1 SGHRS and CDR2 YFSETQ come from the germline V gene. CDR3 length equals 14 residues. In nucleotides, the CDR3 is TGCGCCAGCAGCCGACTAGTAAGCACAGATACGCAGTATTTT. Amino acid sequence: CASSRLVSTDTQYF.

This clonotype showed up many times. V usage is TRBV6-5 and J usage is TRBJ1-4, with a possible D match to TRBD1 (5 bases). Per germline, CDR1 MNHEY and CDR2 SVGAGI. The CDR3 sequence is 14 residues long. Trimming left V 5 bases short and J 6 bases short, with 13 bases between. CDR3 nucleotide sequence: TGTGCCAGCAGTCACGGGACGGCCGATGAAAAACTGTTTTTT. It translates to CASSHGTADEKLFF.

The chain uses TRBV6-4 and TRBJ2-2; D call uncertain. V lost 4 bases and J 7 bases, leaving 13 bases between the germline ends. Germline V gives CDR1 MRHNA, CDR2 SNTAGT. This CDR3 is 14 amino acids long. The CDR3 reads CASSVDGEDGELFF. The CDR3 DNA reads as TGTGCCAGCAGTGTCGATGGGGAAGACGGGGAGCTGTTTTTT.

This clonotype was detected a few times. This chain links TRBV7-2 with TRBJ2-5; maybe TRBD1 (7 bases). In germline, CDR1 is SGHTA, CDR2 FQGNSA. CDR3 size: 15 residues. The V gene lost 0 bases and the J gene lost 7 bases, with 15 bases spanning the gap. The CDR3 protein is CASSLAAQGGVTQYF. CDR3 nucleotides: TGTGCCAGCAGCTTAGCCGCCCAGGGGGGAGTGACCCAGTACTTC.

This chain joins TRBV9 and TRBJ1-1; 7 bases agree with TRBD1. Germline lookup yields CDR1 SGDLS and CDR2 YYNGEE. The CDR3 loop spans 13 amino acids. V shed 4 bases and J 10 bases; nucleotides not matched to a gene: 10. Here the CDR3 reads CASSFRTGAPAFF. The CDR3 DNA reads as TGTGCCAGCAGCTTTCGGACAGGCGCCCCAGCTTTCTTT.

The V call is TRBV27, the J call TRBJ1-4; D is undetermined. This CDR3 contains 15 residues. Deletions cut 6 bases from V and 4 bases from J, with 15 bases between. Per the germline V gene, CDR1 is MNHEY and CDR2 is SMNVEV (reference sequence). CDR3 loop: CASSLRWRINEKLFF. CDR3 bases: TGTGCCAGCAGCTTACGTTGGAGAATTAATGAAAAACTGTTTTTT.

This clonotype was seen repeatedly, ten times or more. CDR3 DNA: TGTGCCAGCAGTTACTCGATGCCTTCCTTAGTGGATGAGCAGTTCTTC. This codes for CASSYSMPSLVDEQFF. The chain joins TRBV6-5 to TRBJ2-1; D is ambiguous. Germline CDR1 and CDR2: MNHEY and SVGAGI. The CDR3 totals 16 residues. Trimming stripped 0 bases from V and 8 bases from J, with 17 bases between.

The chain recombines TRBV3-1 with TRBJ1-2, with D perhaps matching TRBD1 (6 bases). Looked up from germline, CDR1 is LGHDT and CDR2 is YNNKEL (reference sequence). The CDR3 totals 15 residues. The V and J ends lost 4 bases and 4 bases respectively, with 16 bases between them. The CDR3 DNA follows: TGTGCCAGCAGCCCCTTAGGCGGGGGCATCTATGGCTACACCTTC. Its protein product is CASSPLGGGIYGYTF.

A few counts support this clonotype. The chain links TRBV4-2 to TRBJ2-5; 8 bases match TRBD2. Germline CDR1 and CDR2: LGHNA and YNFKEQ. Trimming cost V 0 bases and J 5 bases; bases outside gene matches: 14. This CDR3 is 18 amino acids long. CDR3 loop: CASSQDSKGLGFPETQYF. DNA of the CDR3: TGTGCCAGCAGCCAAGATAGTAAGGGACTAGGTTTTCCGGAGACCCAGTACTTC.

The chain uses TRBV9 and TRBJ2-6; possibly TRBD1 or TRBD2 for D (5 bases each). The CDR3 covers 17 residues. With 4 bases removed from V and 0 bases from J, the gap between germline ends came to 14 bases. Germline loops: CDR1 SGDLS, CDR2 YYNGEE. In DNA, the CDR3 is TGTGCCAGCAGCTCACAACGGGGCTCCTCTGGGGCCAACGTCCTGACTTTC. Its protein product is CASSSQRGSSGANVLTF. The full variable domain, completed using reference TRBV9 and TRBJ2-6, is DSGVTQTPKHLITATGQRVTLRCSPRSGDLSVYWYQQSLDQGLQFLIQYYNGEERAKGNILERFSAQQFPDLHSELNLSSLELGDSALYFCASSSQRGSSGANVLTFGAGSRLTVL.

This clonotype was detected ten times or more. V gene TRBV4-3 combines with J gene TRBJ2-1, with TRBD2 as a possible D gene (5 bases). Germline lookup yields CDR1 LGHNA and CDR2 YSLEER. The V end was cut by 0 bases, the J end by 4 bases, with 10 bases between. This CDR3 has 15 residues. CDR3 amino acids: CASSQDEGSYNEQFF. Here the CDR3 DNA reads TGCGCCAGCAGCCAAGATGAGGGCAGTTACAATGAGCAGTTCTTC.

A few counts support this clonotype. The chain uses TRBV5-5 and TRBJ2-7; D call uncertain. The V gene's germline CDR1 is SGHKS and CDR2 YYEKEE (reference sequence). Trimming pared 4 bases from V and 5 bases from J, leaving 16 bases between. This CDR3 is built from 14 residues. In DNA, the CDR3 is TGTGCCAGCAGCCTCCGGTTACGCAGCCACGAGCAGTACTTC. This codes for CASSLRLRSHEQYF.

There are many counts of this clonotype. V gene TRBV29-1 combines with J gene TRBJ2-3; 9 bases match TRBD1. V was clipped by 0 bases and J by 4 bases; unmatched bases: 8. Germline V gene sequence: CDR1 SQVTM, CDR2 ANQGSEA. The CDR3 is 16 amino acids. The CDR3 here is CSVEDRDRASPDTQYF. In nucleotides, the CDR3 is TGCAGCGTTGAAGATCGGGACAGGGCCAGCCCAGATACGCAGTATTTT.

This sequence joins TRBV29-1 and TRBJ1-2; a weak D match, TRBD1 (6 bases). This CDR3 spans 11 amino acids. The germline V gene has CDR1 SQVTM and CDR2 ANQGSEA. The V end lost 6 bases, the J end lost 8 bases, and 13 bases lay between the germline ends. DNA of the CDR3: TGCAGCGTCGCGTCAGGGGTCGGCTACACCTTC. Translating it yields CSVASGVGYTF.

V usage is TRBV3-1 and J usage is TRBJ2-1; D gene uncertain. The V gene lost 2 bases and the J gene lost 7 bases, with 15 bases spanning the gap. Germline-derived CDR1 and CDR2 are LGHDT and YNNKEL (reference sequence). The CDR3 is 15 residues long. The CDR3: CASSQSSETGNEQFF. CDR3 in DNA: TGTGCCAGCAGCCAATCAAGCGAGACTGGGAATGAGCAGTTCTTC.

At least ten counts were recorded for this clonotype. This chain uses TRBV12-5 with TRBJ2-3, with D tentatively TRBD1 (6 bases). The V gene lost 7 bases and the J gene lost 0 bases, with 14 bases spanning the gap. The V gene's germline CDR1 is LGHNT and CDR2 FRNRAP. The CDR3 length is 15 residues. The CDR3 DNA is TGTGCTAGTGCCCGAACAGGGCCTAGCACAGATACGCAGTATTTT. Translated, it gives CASARTGPSTDTQYF.

This clonotype was found a few times. The chain uses TRBV6-5 and TRBJ1-1, with 7 positions matching TRBD1. J lost 6 bases, V lost 5 bases, and 6 bases had no gene match. The CDR3 is 13 residues long. The germline CDR1 and CDR2 sequences are MNHEY and SVGAGI. CDR3 loop: CASSPFQGAEAFF. DNA of the CDR3: TGTGCCAGCAGTCCATTCCAGGGGGCTGAAGCTTTCTTT.

A few counts support this clonotype. The chain links TRBV3-1 to TRBJ1-4; weak D call: TRBD1 (5 bases). V lost 1 base and J 8 bases, leaving 11 bases between the germline ends. The CDR3 extends over 14 amino acids. CDR1 and CDR2 (germline): LGHDT, YNNKEL (reference sequence). The CDR3 reads CASSQGGIEEKLFF. CDR3 sequence (DNA): TGTGCCAGCAGCCAAGGGGGGATAGAGGAAAAACTGTTTTTT.

The sample holds a few counts of this clonotype. This chain uses TRBV4-2 with TRBJ1-5; D gene uncertain. The CDR3 is 16 amino acids. Trimming took off 2 bases at V and 6 bases at J, with 17 bases between the two ends. The germline V gene has CDR1 LGHNA and CDR2 YNFKEQ. The DNA of the CDR3 is TGTGCCAGCAGCCAATTCGACGCCGCCGAAGGTCAGCCCCAGCATTTT. It specifies CASSQFDAAEGQPQHF.